This paragraph covers one T cell receptor (beta chain) sequence. The data were obtained in a study of T cells in Graves' hyperthyroidism and ophthalmopathy. Germline loops: CDR1 SEHNR, CDR2 FQNEAQ (reference sequence). V was pared by 5 bases and J by 5 bases, with 7 bases of the junction left unmatched. The CDR3 covers 14 residues. Researchers amplified the TCR beta CDR3 regions from RNA transcripts. RT-PCR in the first round (using the HTBI primer set) targeted the TCR CDR3. TCRdb passed the multiplex PCR reads through MiXCR, listing each CDR3 protein once. The sample lists approximately 720,000 distinct CDR3 sequences, approximately 18% occurring once.

This TCR was recovered from a woman in her forties or fifties with Graves' hyperthyroidism that later progressed to Graves' ophthalmopathy. The chain joins TRBV7-9 to TRBJ1-1; TRBD1 agrees at 8 bases. Input material: blood. In DNA, the CDR3 is TGTGCCAGCAGCGTACAGGGGGGGGAGACTGAAGCTTTCTTT. Its translation: CASSVQGGETEAFF.